The rows below give T cell receptor beta chains drawn from one sample of a study of shared T cell receptors in the human thymus. Measured with immunoSEQ multiplex PCR; TCRdb has only the in-frame clones, and not every one. The sample records 540,000 or so clones, around three quarters being singletons. These data also formed part of another study, on human thymus T cells.

The sample consisted of thymocytes. Receptor source: a boy under two years old with a congenital heart defect. Both conserved end residues are part of each CDR3. Fields, in order: clone size, V gene, D gene, J gene, CDR3 DNA, CDR3 protein. A D gene is named only where the DNA matches it firmly. The size entry is marked missing in some rows and otherwise reads once, few, many or a size class.

NA	TRBV6-5	NA	TRBJ2-7	TGTGCCAGCAGTTACCAGGAGAGTAGGGAGTCCTACGAGCAGTACTTC	CASSYQESRESYEQYF
few	TRBV6-6	NA	TRBJ2-1	TGTGCCAGCAGTTACGGGGCTTGTGAGCAGTTCTTC	CASSYGACEQFF
NA	TRBV15	NA	TRBJ2-7	TGTGCCACCGGGGCGGGACTCTTATACGAGCAGTACTTC	CATGAGLLYEQYF
NA	TRBV7-8	TRBD2	TRBJ2-1	TGTGCCAGCAGCTTACCCTTCGAGCGGGGGACCTACAATGAGCAGTTCTTC	CASSLPFERGTYNEQFF
NA	TRBV21-1	NA	TRBJ1-2	TGTGCCAGCAGCAACCGCCGCGGACAGCGCCACTATGGCTACACCTTC	CASSNRRGQRHYGYTF
NA	TRBV2	NA	TRBJ2-2	TGTGCCAGCAGTGAAACTTTGAGAGGGAGAAACACCGGGGAGCTGTTTTTT	CASSETLRGRNTGELFF
once	TRBV9	NA	TRBJ2-2	TGTGCCAGCAGCTCTGGGAGCACCGGGGAGCTGTTTTTT	CASSSGSTGELFF
once	TRBV6-5	TRBD2	TRBJ2-7	TGTGCCAGCAGCGCCGGGGGGGACTCCTACGAGCAGTACTTC	CASSAGGDSYEQYF
NA	TRBV9	NA	TRBJ2-1	TGTGCCAGCAGCGTAGTTGGGACAACTTGGGATGAGCAGTTCTTC	CASSVVGTTWDEQFF
NA	TRBV7-6	TRBD1	TRBJ1-3	TGTGCCAGCAGCTTGCGACAGGGGATTTACTCTGGAAACACCATATATTTT	CASSLRQGIYSGNTIYF
NA	TRBV18	TRBD2	TRBJ2-7	TGTGCCAGCTCACCACGACTAGCGGGAGGCCTGGGTGAGCAGTACTTC	CASSPRLAGGLGEQYF
NA	TRBV4-3	TRBD2	TRBJ2-7	TGCGCCAGCAGCCAACGCCTCCTGGCTAGCGGGAGCTACCCCTACGAGCAGTACTTC	CASSQRLLASGSYPYEQYF
NA	TRBV28	TRBD2	TRBJ2-1	TGTGCCAGCAGTGGTCCCAGAGCGGGGGAACCAAATGAGCAGTTCTTC	CASSGPRAGEPNEQFF
NA	TRBV25-1	TRBD1	TRBJ1-3	TGTGCCAGCAGTGATTCCAGGGACAGGGAGGGAAACACCATATATTTT	CASSDSRDREGNTIYF
few	TRBV4-1	NA	TRBJ2-1	TGCGCCAGCAGCCAAGAGGGGCCTCGCTCCGGAGAGCAGTTCTTC	CASSQEGPRSGEQFF
NA	TRBV2	TRBD2	TRBJ2-2	TGTGCCAGCAAAGAGACTAGCGGGAGGGACACCGGGGAGCTGTTTTTT	CASKETSGRDTGELFF
NA	TRBV4-3	NA	TRBJ1-1	TGCGCCAGCAGCCAAGGAATCGGCACTGAAGCTTTCTTT	CASSQGIGTEAFF
few	TRBV4-1	NA	TRBJ2-7	TGCGCCAGCAGCCAACACCCCGGAAGCGGCCACAGCTCCTACGAGCAGTACTTC	CASSQHPGSGHSSYEQYF
NA	TRBV15	TRBD1	TRBJ2-7	TGTGCCACCTCAAAGACAGGGGTGGGCTACGAGCAGTACTTC	CATSKTGVGYEQYF
NA	TRBV2	NA	TRBJ2-2	TGTGCCAGCAGTGATACAAACTATTCCGGGGAGCTGTTTTTT	CASSDTNYSGELFF
NA	TRBV12-5	TRBD2	TRBJ2-1	TGTGCTAGTGGTTTGGTCGGGACTAGCGGGAGGGCCCTCGCGAATGAGCAGTTCTTC	CASGLVGTSGRALANEQFF